This TCR beta chain was sequenced in a study of regulatory T cells in long-lasting Graves disease. For the study at large: Graves' patients with a new diagnosis had received antithyroid drugs under 3 months. Study observations and caveats: Among samples with persistent disease, TRBV28, TRBJ1-2 and TRBJ2-5 were favored.

Of note for this clonotype: Its antigen remains unknown.

Time point noted: newly diagnosed GD, antithyroid drugs for less than 3 months. The TCR library was made from RNA that had been extracted from PBMCs in TRIzol. Patients hailed from an endocrinology department in Xi'an, China. Both iRepertoire HTBI primers and Arm-PCR of CDR3 regions were used to build the TCR beta libraries. In the authors' methods: Across the samples, identification revealed just over 60 TRBV and 11 to 15 TRBJ segments. TCRdb re-called the multiplex PCR reads with MiXCR, one entry per CDR3 protein. The V and J calls follow TCRdb's processing rather than the paper's. This sample yields around 450,000 distinct CDR3 sequences, of which about 16% are seen a single time; more than 10% belongs to the top ten. Trimming stripped 5 bases from V and 4 bases from J, with 9 bases between. This CDR3 has 12 residues. The germline CDR1 and CDR2 sequences are SGHRS and YFSETQ. This sample was shared with a second study, whose subject was T cells in Graves' hyperthyroidism and ophthalmopathy.

The TCR originated in a man between 35 and 55 years old with Graves disease. The source material was peripheral blood mononuclear cells (PBMCs), sampled at new diagnosis, from a patient treated with antithyroid drugs. J is TRBJ2-5 and V is TRBV5-1; TRBD2 might be the D (6 bases). As DNA, the CDR3 is TGCGCCAGCAGGCCCGGGGGAGAGACCCAGTACTTC. It specifies CASRPGGETQYF. Complete variable domain (other parts from reference TRBV5-1 and TRBJ2-5): KAGVTQTPRYLIKTRGQQVTLSCSPISGHRSVSWYQQTPGQGLQFLFEYFSETQRNKGNFPGRFSGRQFSNSRSEMNVSTLELGDSALYLCASRPGGETQYFGPGTRLLVL.